This note documents a single TCR beta chain sequence. Its antigen is still unknown. The sample carries other DNA sequences with the same CDR3. The CDR3 covers 14 residues. Germline V lookup: CDR1 SGHRS, CDR2 YFSETQ. V gave up 1 base and J gave up 3 bases; unmatched junction bases: 4. TCRdb keeps only in-frame clones here, not all; method: immunoSEQ multiplex PCR. The top ten clones hold about 1.1% of a sample with millions of clones, about 95% of them seen once. Naive CD8 cells lacked CD45RO, underwent positive selection for CCR7 and left out terminally differentiated effector memory CD45RA+ cells. This specimen belongs to a study of shared clonotypes between healthy human individuals. About the study: The study used three CD4 naive, three CD4 memory, two CD8 naive and one CD8 memory plate per donor.

General study results and limits: What naive subsets generally showed was a larger estimated richness than memory subsets showed. The represented genetic and exposure-history diversity was limited by the small number of donors.

The chain uses TRBV5-1 and TRBJ2-7; 7 bases line up with TRBD1. Sequencing was done on a sample of naive CD8+ T cells sorted from blood. This receptor was obtained from a man aged 18 to 30 in good health. CDR3 sequence: CASSLTGTDYEQYF. Here the CDR3 DNA reads TGCGCCAGCAGCTTGACCGGGACAGACTACGAGCAGTACTTC.